This is a list of T cell receptor beta chains from one sample in a study of tumor-infiltrating lymphocytes in localized non-small cell lung cancer. The data were produced by immunoSEQ multiplex PCR, yet TCRdb's version contains in-frame clones alone and is incomplete. In the table there are about 9,500 clones, around 72% of which are singletons. The specimen was lung tumor tissue. These TCRs come from a human donor with non-small cell lung cancer. Both conserved end residues are part of each CDR3. D genes are given only for firm matches. A row's size may be missing; if present it is once, few, many or a size class.

clone_size | j_call | v_call | d_call | cdr3_aa | cdr3_nt
few | TRBJ1-2 | TRBV7-9 | NA | CASTPGPSRYGYTF | TGTGCCAGCACCCCGGGCCCTAGTCGTTATGGCTACACCTTC
NA | TRBJ2-7 | TRBV5-1 | TRBD1 | CASRPEGAREQYF | TGCGCCAGCAGACCCGAGGGGGCGCGCGAGCAGTACTTC
few | TRBJ2-7 | TRBV11-1 | NA | CASSRGQGGTYEQYF | TGTGCCAGCAGTCGCGGGCAAGGGGGTACCTACGAGCAGTACTTC
once | TRBJ2-5 | TRBV29-1 | NA | CSVPRGETQYF | TGCAGCGTGCCCCGGGGGGAGACCCAGTACTTC
NA | TRBJ2-6 | TRBV10-3 | TRBD2 | CAISEIAGTRGGRPGANVLTF | TGTGCCATCAGTGAGATCGCTGGTACCAGAGGCGGGAGACCTGGGGCCAACGTCCTGACTTTC
once | TRBJ2-1 | TRBV15 | NA | CATSRDLLNEQFF | TGTGCCACCAGCAGAGATCTCCTGAATGAGCAGTTCTTC
NA | TRBJ2-7 | TRBV18 | TRBD2 | CASSLASGRLSYEQYF | TGTGCCAGCTCACTCGCTAGCGGGAGGTTATCCTACGAGCAGTACTTC
NA | TRBJ2-5 | TRBV9 | TRBD2 | CASSVRTSGTGETQYF | TGTGCCAGCAGCGTAAGGACTAGCGGGACCGGAGAGACCCAGTACTTC
NA | TRBJ1-5 | TRBV9 | TRBD1 | CASSAGTDNQPQHF | TGTGCCAGCAGCGCTGGGACAGATAATCAGCCCCAGCATTTT
NA | TRBJ2-5 | TRBV5-4 | NA | CASSAGTGQETQYF | TGTGCCAGCAGCGCCGGGACTGGCCAAGAGACCCAGTACTTC
NA | TRBJ2-1 | TRBV2 | TRBD1 | CASRRDRVIIVWFF | TGTGCCAGCAGGCGGGACAGGGTTATTATTGTGTGGTTCTTC
NA | TRBJ2-2 | TRBV4-3 | NA | CASSQVPGLGTGELFF | TGCGCCAGCAGCCAAGTCCCCGGGCTGGGCACCGGGGAGCTGTTTTTT
NA | TRBJ1-2 | TRBV5-6 | TRBD1 | CASSFPGQVNYGYTF | TGTGCCAGCAGCTTTCCCGGACAGGTTAACTATGGCTACACCTTC
few | TRBJ2-7 | TRBV11-2 | TRBD2 | CASSSLSGGTYEQYF | TGTGCCAGCAGCTCCCTTAGCGGGGGGACCTACGAGCAGTACTTC
NA | TRBJ2-7 | TRBV30 | NA | CAWSVLAGHNPWEQYF | TGTGCCTGGAGTGTACTGGCGGGACATAATCCTTGGGAGCAGTACTTC